The 27 T cell receptor beta chains given below trace back to one sample, sequenced in a study of molecular identifiers for immune sequencing clone quantification (dated by TCRdb to the late 2010s). Library preparation used PCR. Sequencing was performed on an Illumina HiSeq 4000. In-frame beta chains were kept once TCRdb had trimmed the public reads at Q25 with fastp and called clones with MiXCR. For every CDR3 protein sequence, its rows merge into one entry that carries the most common genes and DNA. Recorded for this sample are 350,000 or so distinct CDR3 sequences; roughly 23% of them occurred a single time. The ten top clones hold 0.7% to 0.9% of the sample. Sequencing used naive CD8+ T cells from blood, with Jurkat cell RNA spiked in. This specimen's cell subset or site label, per the study, means: FACS-sorted CD8+CD4-CCR7+CD45RA+ naive T cells. The receptors stem from a human donor in good health. Some libraries in this study had Jurkat cell RNA spiked in.

The table lists this clonotype with many counts. The DNA of the CDR3 is TGTGCCAGTAGTATTTCGACATATACGAACACTGAAGCTTTCTTT. Translating it yields CASSISTYTNTEAFF. The rearrangement links TRBV19 to TRBJ1-1, with D hard to call. V dropped 3 bases and J dropped 1 base, with 12 bases sitting between them. CDR3 length: 15 amino acids. The germline CDR1 and CDR2 sequences are LNHDA and SQIVND (reference sequence).

The V call is TRBV7-9, the J call TRBJ2-7; TRBD2 matches at 11 bases. The CDR3 runs to 16 residues. CDR1 SEHNR and CDR2 FQNEAQ come from the germline V gene (reference sequence). The V and J ends lost 5 bases and 3 bases, in that order; junction bases with no gene match: 9. CDR3 DNA sequence: TGTGCCAGCAGCCCCCCCACTAGCGGGGGACTCTACGAGCAGTACTTC. Translated, it gives CASSPPTSGGLYEQYF.

This clonotype was observed a handful of times. The rearrangement joins TRBV7-9 to TRBJ2-3; possible D gene TRBD2, 6 bases. CDR3 length: 17 amino acids. Looked up from germline, CDR1 is SEHNR and CDR2 is FQNEAQ (reference sequence). Trimming left V 8 bases short and J 0 bases short, with 21 bases between. The CDR3: CASGHLEGPISTDTQYF. The CDR3 bases are TGTGCCAGCGGCCACCTGGAGGGACCCATTAGCACAGATACGCAGTATTTT. Full variable domain (rest looked up from reference TRBV7-9 and TRBJ2-3): DTGVSQNPRHKITKRGQNVTFRCDPISEHNRLYWYRQTLGQGPEFLTYFQNEAQLEKSRLLSDRFSAERPKGSFSTLEIQRTEQGDSAMYLCASGHLEGPISTDTQYFGPGTRLTVL.

This clonotype was seen many times. The chain employs TRBV18 and TRBJ2-2, with 9 bases identical to TRBD1. The CDR3 has 16 amino acids. V lost 3 bases and J lost 5; bases outside the gene matches: 7. Germline CDR1 KGHSH, CDR2 LQKENI. CDR3 amino acids: CASSPARDRVTGELFF. The CDR3 DNA reads TGTGCCAGCTCACCGGCCCGGGACAGGGTTACCGGGGAGCTGTTTTTT.

Details on this clonotype: A much larger clone differs from this one at a single base, so this may be a read error. The chain carries TRBV6-5 and TRBJ2-7; TRBD1 agrees at 7 bases. V lost 5 bases, J lost 6 bases, and 10 bases stayed unmatched. Germline V lookup: CDR1 MNHEY, CDR2 SVGAGI. This CDR3 is 14 amino acids long. In DNA, the CDR3 is TGTGCCAGCAGTACAACAGGGGTCCCCTGCGAGCAGTACTTC. It yields the protein CASSTTGVPCEQYF.

This clonotype was seen ten or more times. DNA for the CDR3: TGCGCCAGCAGCTTGGCCTCCAGGAACCCTTACGAGCAGTACTTC. Protein product: CASSLASRNPYEQYF. This chain links TRBV5-1 with TRBJ2-7; D remains ambiguous. V lost 0 bases, J lost 4 bases, and 14 bases lay in between. The CDR3 covers 15 residues. Germline V CDR1 and CDR2: SGHRS, YFSETQ.

In its sample, this clonotype was seen many times. The J gene is TRBJ1-1, the V gene TRBV7-9; the D is unclear. CDR3 length: 15 residues. Germline V CDR1 and CDR2: SEHNR, FQNEAQ (reference sequence). V gave up 0 bases and J gave up 6 bases, with 14 bases separating them. The DNA of the CDR3 is TGTGCCAGCAGCTTAGCGCGGCAGGAGGTCGCTGAAGCTTTCTTT. This translates into CASSLARQEVAEAFF.

As concerns this clonotype: This may arise from a read error, as a much more abundant clone is one base away. In this CDR3 the conserved last residue, phenylalanine or tryptophan, is missing, so a read error is likely. The rearrangement uses TRBV11-2 and TRBJ2-1, with 9 bases that match TRBD1. The ends lost 5 bases at V and 5 bases at J; junction bases unmatched: 7. CDR3 size: 15 residues. Germline lookup yields CDR1 SGHAT and CDR2 FQNNGV. CDR3 loop: CASSQTGGFDNEQFL. The CDR3 nucleotides read TGTGCCAGCAGCCAAACAGGGGGCTTCGACAATGAGCAGTTCCTC.

This clonotype was seen ten or more times. The CDR3, as DNA: TGTGCCAGTAGTATGGGGACAGGGACCTACGAGCAGTACTTC. This gives the protein CASSMGTGTYEQYF. The chain joins TRBV19 to TRBJ2-7; 9 bases match TRBD1. The germline CDR1 and CDR2 sequences are LNHDA and SQIVND (reference sequence). This CDR3 has 14 amino acids. With V trimmed by 3 bases and J by 2 bases, 2 bases remained unmatched. The variable domain in full, completed from reference TRBV19 and TRBJ2-7, reads DGGITQSPKYLFRKEGQNVTLSCEQNLNHDAMYWYRQDPGQGLRLIYYSQIVNDFQKGDIAEGYSVSREKKESFPLTVTSAQKNPTAFYLCASSMGTGTYEQYFGPGTRLTVT.

The chain is built from TRBV3-1 and TRBJ2-5; D remains unclear. The germline V gene encodes CDR1 LGHDT and CDR2 YNNKEL (reference sequence). V shed 4 bases and J shed 0 bases, with 9 bases lying between them. The CDR3 is 14 residues long. CDR3 DNA: TGTGCCAGCAGCCGAGACTTGAACCAAGAGACCCAGTACTTC. Translated: CASSRDLNQETQYF.

This clonotype was counted between two and nine times. This chain joins TRBV11-2 and TRBJ2-2; tentative D call: TRBD2 (6 bases). The CDR3 has 17 residues. Trimming removed 2 bases from V and 3 bases from J, with 16 bases in between. Germline V gene data show CDR1 as SGHAT and CDR2 as FQNNGV. The CDR3 region is CASSLWRGVADTGELFF. The CDR3 DNA reads as TGTGCCAGCAGCTTATGGCGCGGGGTGGCGGACACCGGGGAGCTGTTTTTT.

This clonotype was seen ten or more times. The chain couples TRBV12-3 or TRBV12-4 to TRBJ1-1; 7 nucleotides align to TRBD1. Losses at the gene ends were 3 bases for V and 0 bases for J; bases not matched to a gene: 7. The CDR3 has 16 amino acids. The CDR3 DNA reads TGTGCCAGCAGTTTCCTCCGGGACAGCATGAACACTGAAGCTTTCTTT. Translation gives CASSFLRDSMNTEAFF.

The V and J genes are TRBV4-3 and TRBJ2-5; D gene uncertain. Germline-derived CDR1 and CDR2 are LGHNA and YSLEER. This CDR3 spans 15 amino acids. Between the trimmed V and J ends, which lost 0 bases and 1 base, there was a span of 9 bases. The CDR3 DNA sequence: TGCGCCAGCAGCCAAGATTTCGGGCCCCAAGAGACCCAGTACTTC. Amino acid sequence: CASSQDFGPQETQYF.

Many counts were recorded for this clonotype. The chain is built from TRBV20-1 and TRBJ2-1; D not resolved. Germline assignment: CDR1 DFQATT and CDR2 SNEGSKA (reference sequence). V lost 0 bases and J 9 bases, leaving 24 bases between the germline ends. The CDR3 extends over 17 amino acids. The CDR3 loop reads CSARDLGYQVLVGEQFF. CDR3 nucleotides: TGCAGTGCTAGAGATCTCGGCTACCAAGTTCTCGTTGGTGAGCAGTTCTTC.

About this clonotype itself: A much more abundant neighbour one base away suggests this may be a read error. This CDR3 reads CASSQSWTSGSYSEQFF. The CDR3 DNA reads TGCGCCAGCAGCCAATCCTGGACTAGCGGGAGTTACAGTGAGCAGTTCTTC. J is TRBJ2-1 and V is TRBV4-3; 13 nucleotides match TRBD2. This CDR3 region has 17 residues. Germline V lookup: CDR1 LGHNA, CDR2 YSLEER.

Remarks on this clonotype: Germline is not matched at one junction end, which may reflect a read error. This chain links TRBV4-1 with TRBJ2-1; 8 nucleotides agree with TRBD2. CDR3 length equals 13 residues. The germline CDR1 and CDR2 sequences are MGHRA and YSYEKL. In DNA form, the CDR3 reads TGCGGCAGCAGCCAAGGACTAGCTGGCGAGCAGTTCTTC. This encodes CGSSQGLAGEQFF.

This clonotype came up a few times. This chain uses TRBV27 with TRBJ2-7, with 15 bases identical to TRBD2. CDR1 is MNHEY, CDR2 SMNVEV, per germline (reference sequence). This CDR3 has 16 residues. J was trimmed by 2 bases and V by 4 bases; bases with no gene match: 3. CDR3 amino acids: CASSSGTSGRPYEQYF. CDR3 bases: TGTGCCAGCAGTTCAGGGACTAGCGGGAGGCCCTACGAGCAGTACTTC.

This clonotype was observed many times. The chain joins TRBV5-4 to TRBJ2-3, with 8 bases that match TRBD2. V dropped 4 bases and J dropped 4; count of bases not matched to a gene: 11. CDR3 length: 16 amino acids. Germline V CDR1 and CDR2: SGHNT, YYREEE (reference sequence). The CDR3 here is CASSGKRGTEPDTQYF. In nucleotides, the CDR3 is TGTGCCAGCAGCGGAAAGCGGGGGACCGAGCCAGATACGCAGTATTTT.

The count of this clonotype is one. A much larger clone is a single base away; this may be a read error. The chain has TRBV12-3 or TRBV12-4 and TRBJ2-3; D not certain. This CDR3 spans 17 amino acids. CDR3 coding DNA: TGTGCCAGCAGTTTTTTGGCTGGTGATTATAGCACAGATGCGCAGTATTTT. Protein product: CASSFLAGDYSTDAQYF.

This clonotype was observed a handful of times. V and J are TRBV19 and TRBJ2-7, with 7 bases that match TRBD1. With 10 bases clipped from V and 2 bases from J, the junction kept 14 bases outside the gene matches. This CDR3 region has 15 residues. CDR1 and CDR2 (germline): LNHDA, SQIVND (reference sequence). CDR3 coding DNA: TGTGCCACGGGCCAGGGGGAACTATCTACCTACGAGCAGTACTTC. Encoded protein: CATGQGELSTYEQYF.

Regarding this clonotype: This may arise from a read error, as a much more abundant clone is one base away. In DNA form, the CDR3 reads TGCAGCGTTTGTGCCTCGAACACCGGGGAGCTGTTTTTT. Translated, it gives CSVCASNTGELFF. The chain uses TRBV29-1 and TRBJ2-2; D gene ambiguous. CDR3 length equals 13 residues. Trimming removed 5 bases at V and 0 bases at J, with 7 bases between. The germline V gene has CDR1 SQVTM and CDR2 ANQGSEA.

The chain employs TRBV29-1 and TRBJ2-3; TRBD1 aligns across 7 bases. The CDR3 extends over 15 amino acids. CDR1 is SQVTM and CDR2 is ANQGSEA in the germline V gene. With 7 bases clipped from V and 6 bases from J, the junction kept 16 bases outside the gene matches. The CDR3 loop is CSAGEHRGVGDTQYF. The CDR3 DNA reads as TGCAGCGCTGGGGAGCACAGGGGAGTAGGGGATACGCAGTATTTT.

The chain links TRBV20-1 to TRBJ1-1; unclear D gene. CDR3 length: 13 amino acids. The germline V and J ends were trimmed by 1 base and 3 bases, with 9 bases remaining between them. The germline gives CDR1 DFQATT, CDR2 SNEGSKA (reference sequence). The DNA of the CDR3 is TGCAGTGCTAGAGGCGGAGACTACACTGAAGCTTTCTTT. Translated: CSARGGDYTEAFF.

This clonotype occurred a few times. The CDR3 loop reads CSARDETDYEQYF. For the CDR3, the DNA is TGCAGTGCTAGAGATGAGACCGACTACGAGCAGTACTTC. The chain recombines TRBV20-1 with TRBJ2-7; D unresolved. CDR1 is DFQATT and CDR2 is SNEGSKA in the germline V gene (reference sequence). The CDR3 has 13 amino acids. V was clipped by 0 bases and J by 3 bases, with 9 bases between them.

A few counts support this clonotype. The chain is built from TRBV18 and TRBJ2-7; D gene unclear. V was pared by 4 bases and J by 7 bases, with 23 bases between. Germline V CDR1 and CDR2: KGHSH, LQKENI. This CDR3 has 16 amino acids. The CDR3 loop is CASSLSKWPPREEQYF. DNA for the CDR3: TGTGCCAGCTCACTCTCCAAGTGGCCCCCCCGTGAGGAGCAGTACTTC.

About this clonotype itself: This could be a read error, since a much larger clone is one nucleotide away. As DNA, the CDR3 is TGTGCCAGCAGTGGTTGGACTAGCGGGGGTGGTGAGCAGTACTTC. Its translation is CASSGWTSGGGEQYF. This chain joins TRBV12-3 or TRBV12-4 and TRBJ2-7; TRBD2 aligns across 13 bases. V lost 5 bases and J lost 7; bases outside the gene matches: 8. This CDR3 region has 15 residues.

This clonotype was observed many times. This rearrangement joins TRBV4-3 to TRBJ2-7; possibly TRBD1 for D (5 bases). Germline CDR1 and CDR2: LGHNA and YSLEER. The CDR3 extends over 13 amino acids. Deletions cut 2 bases from V and 5 bases from J, with 10 bases between. The CDR3: CASSQTTAHEQYF. DNA of the CDR3: TGCGCCAGCAGCCAAACGACAGCCCACGAGCAGTACTTC.